These T cell receptor beta chains were read from a single sample in a study of blood T cell repertoires in COVID-19. TCRdb's copy holds only in-frame clones and misses some; the assay was immunoSEQ multiplex PCR. The sample carries 150,000 to 200,000 clones, about 86% recorded once. Sequencing used peripheral blood. Receptors were obtained from a man aged 18 to 30 with active or convalescent COVID-19. Both conserved end residues are part of each CDR3. The D gene is left open where the match is weak. Expanded clones get a size class; other rows say once, few or many, or leave the size out.

>TRBJ1-2|NA|NA|TRBV7-9
TGTGCCAGCAGCGACACTAACTATGGCTACACCTTC
CASSDTNYGYTF
>TRBJ1-4|NA|NA|TRBV7-8
TGTGCCAGCAGCTTAGAGCGACAGGCGGTGGATGAAAAACTGTTTTTT
CASSLERQAVDEKLFF
>TRBJ1-1|NA|NA|TRBV7-9
TGTGCCAGCAGCTTAGTGCGGGGTTTGTACACTGAAGCTTTCTTT
CASSLVRGLYTEAFF
>TRBJ1-1|NA|NA|TRBV28
TGTGCCAGCAGTAACCAGGGAAGAGCTTTCTTT
CASSNQGRAFF
>TRBJ1-2|NA|TRBD1|TRBV27
TGTGCCAGCCGGTACTCCCAGGGGGCATTTTATGGCTACACCTTC
CASRYSQGAFYGYTF
>TRBJ2-3|NA|TRBD2|TRBV28
TGTGCCAGCGCGGGACTAGCGGGAAGCCGGGGCACAGATACGCAGTATTTT
CASAGLAGSRGTDTQYF
>TRBJ1-1|NA|NA|TRBV11-2
TGTGCCAGCAGTCCTTCTGGGGCGGGGCTCACTGAAGCTTTCTTT
CASSPSGAGLTEAFF
>TRBJ1-3|NA|TRBD1|TRBV10-3
TGTGCCATCAGACCGGACAGGGGCAATGGAAACACCATATATTTT
CAIRPDRGNGNTIYF
>TRBJ1-3|NA|TRBD1|TRBV15
TGTGCCACCAGCGACAGGGGGTTCCGAAACACCATATATTTT
CATSDRGFRNTIYF
>TRBJ2-7|once|NA|TRBV5-1
TGCGCCAGCAGCTTGGATGGAGGGACCACCTACGAGCAGTACTTC
CASSLDGGTTYEQYF
>TRBJ1-1|NA|TRBD1|TRBV3-1/TRBV3-2
TGTGCCAGCAGCCCTCAGGGGGACAGGGTGTGGACTGAAGCTTTCTTT
CASSPQGDRVWTEAFF
>TRBJ2-1|NA|TRBD2|TRBV27
TGTGCCAGCAGTTTATACCCCTGGCGGGGGGGAAAGAATGAGCAGTTCTTC
CASSLYPWRGGKNEQFF
>TRBJ1-1|NA|TRBD1|TRBV19
TGTGCCAGTACCCCGGGACAGAGGAACACTGAAGCTTTCTTT
CASTPGQRNTEAFF
>TRBJ2-3|NA|NA|TRBV24-1
TGTGCCACCAGTGTCTCAGCAGATACGCAGTATTTT
CATSVSADTQYF
>TRBJ1-3|once|NA|TRBV7-3
TGTGCCAGCAGCTTTGACGGTCGGCGGGGAAACACCATATATTTT
CASSFDGRRGNTIYF
>TRBJ1-5|NA|NA|TRBV28
TGTGCCAGCAGCCGGCAGGGGATTCGTCAGCCCCAGCATTTT
CASSRQGIRQPQHF
>TRBJ1-1|NA|NA|TRBV28
TGTGCCAGCAGTTTCCGAAGGGGCACTGAAGCTTTCTTT
CASSFRRGTEAFF
>TRBJ1-1|once|NA|TRBV6-4
TGTGCCAGCAGTGAGGGCAGGGGCACTGAAGCTTTCTTT
CASSEGRGTEAFF
>TRBJ1-5|NA|NA|TRBV2
TGTGCCAGCAGTGACGGTCAGGGCCAATTGGCCCAGCATTTT
CASSDGQGQLAQHF